These 16 T cell receptor beta chains came from one sample sequenced in a study of shared clonotypes between healthy human individuals. The protocol was immunoSEQ multiplex PCR, while the TCRdb copy is restricted to in-frame clones and leaves out a portion. The table shows about a million clones, with about 70% occurring only once. Input material: memory CD4+ T cells sorted from blood. The subset is: CD45RA-negative fraction. These receptors were obtained from a man younger than 30 in good health.

This chain links TRBV5-3 with TRBJ1-1, with 7 bases that match TRBD1. TRBV5-3 is designated an ORF whose function remains uncertain. The CDR3 spans 17 residues. Trimming took 4 bases from V and 5 from J; bases not matched to a gene: 17. The CDR3 protein is CARSLLRGIGVWTEAFF. The CDR3 bases are TGTGCCAGAAGCCTCCTCAGGGGGATAGGAGTTTGGACTGAAGCTTTCTTT.

The chain uses TRBV10-2 and TRBJ1-5; D gene ambiguous. Germline values: CDR1 WSHSY, CDR2 SAAADI. Trimming left V 4 bases short and J 6 bases short, with 10 bases between. This CDR3 comprises 13 residues. CDR3 coding DNA: TGCGCCAGCAGTGGTGGGGTCGGTCAGCCCCAGCATTTT. Translation: CASSGGVGQPQHF.

This chain links TRBV5-3 with TRBJ2-7, with D unresolved. TRBV5-3 carries the ORF label, with uncertain function. The CDR3 extends over 12 amino acids. The germline V and J ends were trimmed by 1 base and 7 bases, with 9 bases remaining between them. The CDR3 sequence: CARSLWQSEQYF. The CDR3 DNA reads as TGTGCCAGAAGCTTGTGGCAGTCGGAGCAGTACTTC.

The CDR3 spells CASSYSGNTEAFF. The CDR3 bases are TGTGCCAGCAGCTATTCAGGGAATACTGAAGCTTTCTTT. The J gene is TRBJ1-1, the V gene TRBV27, with D possibly TRBD1 on 5 matching bases. V was cut by 6 bases and J by 5 bases, with 13 bases left in between. Germline V lookup: CDR1 MNHEY, CDR2 SMNVEV (reference sequence). This CDR3 is 13 amino acids long.

This rearrangement joins TRBV25-1 to TRBJ2-3, with D perhaps TRBD1 or TRBD2 (5 bases each). The CDR3 loop spans 14 amino acids. V lost 3 bases and J 2 bases, leaving 9 bases between the germline ends. The germline CDR1 and CDR2 sequences are MGHDK and SYGVNS. The CDR3 bases are TGTGCCAGCAGTGACCCAGGGACCACAGATACGCAGTATTTT. It codes for CASSDPGTTDTQYF.

This chain joins TRBV5-8 and TRBJ1-1, with D possibly TRBD1 on 5 matching bases. The germline gives CDR1 SGHTS, CDR2 YDEGEE. Trimming took off 4 bases at V and 9 bases at J, with 19 bases between the two ends. The CDR3 consists of 14 residues. The CDR3: CASSRGESWAQAFF. The CDR3 DNA reads as TGTGCCAGCAGCCGGGGGGAATCGTGGGCACAAGCTTTCTTT. The variable domain in full, completed from reference TRBV5-8 and TRBJ1-1, reads EAGVTQSPTHLIKTRGQQATLRCSPISGHTSVYWYQQALGLGLQFLLWYDEGEERNRGNFPPRFSGRQFPNYSSELNVNALELEDSALYLCASSRGESWAQAFFGQGTRLTVV.

The V gene is TRBV9, the J gene TRBJ2-3; D could derive from TRBD1 or TRBD2 (6 bases each). Germline CDR1 and CDR2: SGDLS and YYNGEE. The germline V and J ends were trimmed by 3 bases and 4 bases, with 9 bases remaining between them. The length of the CDR3 is 13 residues. This CDR3 reads CASSGGAADTQYF. The CDR3 nucleotides read TGTGCCAGCAGCGGGGGGGCGGCAGATACGCAGTATTTT.

The J gene is TRBJ2-5, the V gene TRBV29-1; perhaps TRBD1 as D (6 bases). Trimming shortened V by 4 bases and J by 5 bases, and 14 bases separated the two germline ends. In germline, CDR1 is SQVTM, CDR2 ANQGSEA. The CDR3 is 13 amino acids. The CDR3 DNA follows: TGCAGCGTTGGTTTAGGGGGTCGGGAGACCCAGTACTTC. Amino acid sequence: CSVGLGGRETQYF.

The V and J genes are TRBV7-3 and TRBJ2-2; 8 nucleotides agree with TRBD2. The germline gives CDR1 SGHTA, CDR2 FQGTGA. The CDR3 sequence is 17 residues long. V was pared by 3 bases and J by 1 base, with 7 bases of the junction left unmatched. CDR3 DNA: TGTGCCAGCAGCTTTGCCGCGGGGGGCAGGAACACCGGGGAGCTGTTTTTT. Amino acid sequence: CASSFAAGGRNTGELFF.

The count of this clone is one. This chain joins TRBV5-6 and TRBJ1-5; D might be TRBD1 (6 bases). This CDR3 contains 14 residues. V gave up 0 bases and J gave up 3 bases, with 7 bases separating them. CDR1 and CDR2 from the germline V gene are SGHDT and YYEEEE. CDR3 protein: CASSLAGVNQPQHF. The DNA for the CDR3 is TGTGCCAGCAGCTTGGCAGGGGTCAATCAGCCCCAGCATTTT.

The chain employs TRBV19 and TRBJ1-2; a weak D match, TRBD1 (6 bases). The V gene's germline CDR1 is LNHDA and CDR2 SQIVND (reference sequence). With 5 bases removed from V and 3 bases from J, the gap between germline ends came to 16 bases. The CDR3 is made up of 15 amino acids. CDR3 DNA sequence: TGTGCCAGTAGTTCCCCGGGGGCTACGGACTATGGCTACACCTTC. Protein product: CASSSPGATDYGYTF.

The V call is TRBV6-1, the J call TRBJ2-2; unclear D gene. V lost 3 bases and J 6 bases, leaving 14 bases between the germline ends. Germline V gene data show CDR1 as MNHNS and CDR2 as SASEGT. The CDR3 loop spans 15 amino acids. The CDR3 sequence is CASSEGLGKPGELFF. The CDR3 DNA is TGTGCCAGCAGTGAGGGTTTGGGAAAGCCCGGGGAGCTGTTTTTT.

This chain uses TRBV5-1 with TRBJ2-1; 8 bases line up with TRBD2. This CDR3 spans 15 amino acids. After removal of 3 bases from V and 4 bases from J, the junction contained 6 bases not matched to a gene. CDR1 SGHRS and CDR2 YFSETQ come from the germline V gene. The CDR3 reads CASSSAGGGYNEQFF. CDR3 DNA: TGCGCCAGCAGCTCTGCGGGGGGAGGATACAATGAGCAGTTCTTC.

This chain uses TRBV7-2 with TRBJ2-7; TRBD2 is a possible D gene (6 bases). Trimming pared 3 bases from V and 7 bases from J, leaving 13 bases between. CDR3 size: 13 residues. Germline values: CDR1 SGHTA, CDR2 FQGNSA. This chain's CDR3 is CASSFPGVREQYF. As DNA, the CDR3 is TGTGCCAGCAGCTTCCCGGGAGTGAGGGAGCAGTACTTC.

This clone is a singleton in its sample. The genes are TRBV11-2 and TRBJ2-1, with TRBD2 matching over 8 bases. This CDR3 region has 16 residues. Germline assignment: CDR1 SGHAT and CDR2 FQNNGV. Trimming at V came to 0 bases and at J to 15 bases, leaving 16 bases not matched to a gene. In DNA, the CDR3 is TGTGCCAGCAGCTTAGACCGCGGGGGGCCCCTTAGTCGTCCGTTCTTC. This sequence encodes CASSLDRGGPLSRPFF.

The chain combines TRBV4-3 with TRBJ2-5, with a possible D match to TRBD2 (5 bases). Trimming took 0 bases from V and 8 from J, leaving 13 bases between them. This CDR3 spans 14 amino acids. Germline assignment: CDR1 LGHNA and CDR2 YSLEER. The CDR3 reads CASSQDLGRDTQYF. The CDR3 coding sequence is TGCGCCAGCAGCCAAGATCTAGGGAGAGATACCCAGTACTTC.